This T cell receptor beta chain was profiled in a study of T cell changes during pregnancy in multiple sclerosis. In germline, CDR1 is MNHNS, CDR2 SASEGT. The CDR3 extends over 15 amino acids. With 5 bases clipped from V and 8 bases from J, the junction kept 10 bases outside the gene matches. Repertoires were generated with immunoSEQ multiplex PCR, while TCRdb's copy carries only in-frame clones and drops some. The table shows around 100,000 clones, with approximately 90% occurring only once. The origin of this receptor is a female donor with multiple sclerosis, enrolled in a pregnancy study. The sample here was peripheral blood, taken in the third trimester of pregnancy. The V gene is TRBV6-1, the J gene TRBJ1-4, with 8 bases that match TRBD1. CDR3 sequence: CASSTDRVLGEKLFF. The DNA of the CDR3 is TGTGCCAGCAGTACGGACAGGGTGTTGGGCGAAAAACTGTTTTTT.